There are many counts of the clone carrying this T cell receptor (beta chain). Its antigen is currently unknown. Its ends do not fully match the called genes, so a read error is possible. The data were taken from a study of T cells after posttransplantation cyclophosphamide. Regarding the study as a whole: TRB overlap between skin or GI tissue T cells and blood was limited. Recipient CMV seropositivity and CMV reactivation strongly tracked TRB clonality. Donor CD8+ memory clones often dominated recipient blood repertoires at later times.

CDR3 length: 12 amino acids. Germline CDR1 is KGHSH and CDR2 is LQKENI. Clones were read by immunoSEQ multiplex PCR, and TCRdb kept only the in-frame ones, dropping some. The sample contains about 34,000 clones, none of them singletons. This related bone marrow graft donor gave peripheral blood on the day of marrow donation. V and J are TRBV18 and TRBJ2-1, with a weak D call TRBD1 (7 bases). The receptor was isolated from a woman aged 50 to 60 in good health and a related stem cell transplant donor. Sequencing was done on a sample of PBMCs. The CDR3 here is CASSPGQGGVVF. The CDR3 DNA reads TGTGCCAGCTCACCAGGGCAGGGGGGTGTGGTCTTC. Full variable domain (rest looked up from reference TRBV18 and TRBJ2-1): NAGVMQNPRHLVRRRGQEARLRCSPMKGHSHVYWYRQLPEEGLKFMVYLQKENIIDESGMPKERFSAEFPKEGPSILRIQQVVRGDSAAYFCASSPGQGGVVFGPGTRLTVL.